This T cell receptor (beta chain) emerged from a study of shared clonotypes between healthy human individuals (dated by TCRdb to 2018 to 2020). At the level of the whole study: The cohort comprised a couple of women and three men aged 18 to 49 years. To estimate repertoire size and how much clonotypes are shared between individuals, the study performed deep sequencing of blood TCR repertoires from a handful of healthy adults. Between about 0.85 and 9.5 billion PBMCs per donor were obtained by leukapheresis. Different laboratories and diverse techniques were used to prepare libraries and sequence TCR repertoires, to increase sequencing depth and limit assay-specific biases. For each donor, three plates each were used for CD4 naive and CD4 memory, two plates were used for CD8 naive, and one plate was used for CD8 memory.

Of note for this clone: The specificity of this receptor is unknown. No per-base quality is available; no much larger clone lies one base away.

Using the deep immunoSEQ assay, TCR CDR3 regions were amplified from genomic DNA by multiplex PCR. Extracted genomic DNA from each cell subset was distributed evenly across all wells of several immunoSEQ 96-well plates, and each plate was treated as a replicate. For sorted subsets, roughly 190 ng of genomic DNA, equivalent to 25,000 to 35,000 T cell genomes, went into each replicate PCR. The purified libraries were quantified using a Qubit 3.0 fluorometer, sized with a Bioanalyzer 2100, and then quantified again using the KAPA Library Quantification kit. Each immunoSEQ 96-well plate was sequenced on its own single-read 150-cycle Illumina NextSeq 550 flow cell. On the authors' methods: The immunoSEQ output contained only junctional sequences without quality scores, so filtering could not match that applied to full-length reads. To assign V/J genes and CDR3, sequences were annotated against IMGT germline references using PyIR, a Python wrapper for IgBLAST v1.9. Reads with weak V/J assignments (E-value above 1e-6), missing CDR3, stop codons, out-of-frame junctions, or ambiguous translated residues were removed. V3J clonotypes were defined by identical inferred V gene, J gene, and CDR3 amino acid sequence. Percentage overlap between repertoires was computed as shared unique clonotypes divided by the size of the smaller repertoire. RTK rarefaction, the Chao1 estimator, and Recon v2.1 estimates of unobserved clonotypes were used to assess repertoire richness. Generation probabilities were computed with OLGA for all TCRbeta clonotypes obtained by the gDNA method from a handful of donors. This immuneACCESS table, as held by TCRdb, lists in-frame sequences with V and J called but not all clones. Of the missing ones, under half trace to an unresolved V gene in checked studies; the others have no known cause. V and J calls and clone size are those listed in that table; D and trimming were worked out from the DNA. For this sample there are fewer than 1.6 million clones; about 98.5% appear just once. The top ten constitute 0.3% to 0.45% of the sample.

Healthy HIV-negative adults with no recently reported acute infections or vaccinations were included as donors. Every donor was a Caucasian adult residing in Nashville, Tennessee, USA. CD4+ T cells were enriched by magnetic negative selection; naive cells were then positively selected on CD45RA, and the negative fraction formed the memory subset. Blood was obtained by leukapheresis, after which PBMCs were separated by Ficoll-Histopaque density gradient centrifugation and cryopreserved in liquid nitrogen vapor phase. Analytical flow cytometry was used to check the purity and quantity of every magnetically sorted T cell population. Each sorted fraction had its genomic DNA isolated and then quantified by UV absorbance on a Nanodrop 2000c. CDR1 and CDR2 (SEHNR, FQNEAQ) derive from the germline V gene (reference sequence). The CDR3 starts with the cysteine, ends with the phenylalanine, and has 14 residues. Only the CDR3 DNA is retained, 42 bases long and in frame from the first base. The junction shows trimming of 5 bases on V and 5 bases on J, and the gene matches do not reach 6 bases of it.

General study outcomes and caveats: Across several donors, roughly 5% of naive CD4, 3% to 4% of naive CD8, under 2.5% of memory CD4, and around 0.4% of memory CD8 clonotypes were shared. Rarefaction of sorted-subset datasets indicated incomplete sequencing despite the large sequencing depth. Only blood was sampled, and tissue TCR repertoires likely differ from those in blood. The small number of donors limited the genetic and exposure-history diversity represented. Pairwise subsampling led to the expectation that sequencing depth would affect the degree of clonotype sharing among donors. Naive subsets generally had larger estimated clonotype richness than memory subsets. Higher generation probabilities were observed for clonotypes shared by all four sorted-subset donors than for non-shared clonotypes.

The sequencing input was naive CD4+ T cells sorted from blood. Explained via the paper, the cell subset or site label denotes: CD45RA+ positively selected. The rearrangement combines TRBV7-9 with TRBJ1-1; the junction holds 9 bases that match TRBD1. The sequence was collected from a man aged 25-40 years in good health. This receptor has the CDR3 CASSRGTGRTEAFF. The nucleotides are TGTGCCAGCAGCCGCGGGACAGGGAGGACTGAAGCTTTCTTT.